The 7 T cell receptor beta chains below were found in one sample sequenced in a study of blood T cell repertoires in COVID-19. Clones were sequenced by immunoSEQ multiplex PCR, and TCRdb holds only the in-frame ones, with some missing. The table includes approximately 69,000 clones, roughly 80% detected once. Sequenced: peripheral blood. All receptors derive from a woman in her 70s with acute or convalescent COVID-19.

This clone was counted a few times. The rearrangement joins TRBV6-8 to TRBJ2-1; D may be TRBD2 (8 bases). The germline CDR1 and CDR2 sequences are MNHGY and SAAAGT. This CDR3 contains 16 residues. Deletions cut 2 bases from V and 4 bases from J, with 15 bases between. The CDR3 DNA reads TGTGCCAGCAGTTACGGGATAGCGGGACAGTACAATGAGCAGTTCTTC. Encoded protein: CASSYGIAGQYNEQFF.

The V call is TRBV11-3, the J call TRBJ2-7; 10 bases fit TRBD1. Looked up from germline, CDR1 is SGHNT and CDR2 is YENEEA. The ends lost 5 bases at V and 5 bases at J; junction bases unmatched: 12. The CDR3 totals 16 residues. The CDR3 DNA follows: TGTGCCAGCAGCCCCCGGAGCAGGGACAGGGGCCACGAGCAGTACTTC. Translation gives CASSPRSRDRGHEQYF.

This clone was counted once. The chain carries TRBV28 and TRBJ2-5, with 7 bases fitting TRBD2. Germline trimming cut 3 bases from V and 2 bases from J; bases unmatched to any gene: 6. This CDR3 spans 15 amino acids. Germline V gene sequence: CDR1 MDHEN, CDR2 SYDVKM. Here the CDR3 DNA reads TGTGCCAGCAGTTTTGGGAGGGCCCCTCAAGAGACCCAGTACTTC. It codes for CASSFGRAPQETQYF.

The chain is built from TRBV7-2 and TRBJ2-1, with 12 bases matching TRBD2. J lost 4 bases, V lost 5 bases, and 3 bases had no gene match. Germline V lookup: CDR1 SGHTA, CDR2 FQGNSA. The CDR3 consists of 15 residues. The CDR3 here is CASSRTSGVYNEQFF. The CDR3 DNA reads TGTGCCAGCAGCCGGACTAGCGGGGTATACAATGAGCAGTTCTTC.

The J gene is TRBJ2-1, the V gene TRBV5-1; 9 bases are shared with TRBD2. This CDR3 comprises 16 residues. The trim removed 4 bases at V and 8 bases at J, leaving 13 bases unmatched. Germline loops: CDR1 SGHRS, CDR2 YFSETQ. The CDR3 here is CASSGGLSGRQYEQFF. CDR3 DNA: TGCGCCAGCAGCGGGGGGTTAAGCGGGAGGCAATATGAGCAGTTCTTC.

This chain connects TRBV7-6 to TRBJ1-3, with D maybe TRBD1 (6 bases). The V end lost 1 base, the J end lost 2 bases, and 6 bases lay between the germline ends. The germline gives CDR1 SGHVS, CDR2 FNYEAQ. The CDR3 extends over 14 amino acids. The DNA of the CDR3 is TGTGCCAGCAGCTTAGGGACAGCTGGAAACACCATATATTTT. It specifies CASSLGTAGNTIYF.

The V and J genes are TRBV12-3 or TRBV12-4 and TRBJ2-1, with D unresolved. The CDR3 consists of 10 residues. Trimming left V 6 bases short and J 6 bases short, with 3 bases between. CDR3 in DNA: TGTGCCAGCAGCGGCAATGAGCAGTTCTTC. It specifies CASSGNEQFF.